This TCR beta chain was retrieved from a study of T cell clones after liver transplantation. Study results and limitations: A significant post-transplant drop in circulating graft-donor-reactive CD4 TCRbeta sequences occurred in most of the 8 subjects. Small, mixed patient groups and varying post-transplant times limit these conclusions.

This clone was recorded once. Antigen unknown. Only in-frame clones appear in the TCRdb table, and some are missing; sequencing was by immunoSEQ multiplex PCR. The sample has about 99,000 clones; around four fifths are singletons. The TCR originated in a human donor who received a liver transplant. The input for sequencing was CD4+ T cells from blood, taken before liver transplant.

The CDR3: CASSRQRRGGANVLTF. The CDR3 DNA reads TGTGCCAGCAGCCGACAGAGGCGTGGTGGGGCCAACGTCCTGACTTTC. The chain has TRBV21-1 and TRBJ2-6; the DNA was not used to check the table's D call, TRBD1. TRBV21-1 is marked as a pseudogene. This CDR3 spans 16 amino acids.